Shown below are 2 T cell receptor beta chains from a single sample sequenced in a study of T cells after posttransplantation cyclophosphamide. The assay was immunoSEQ multiplex PCR, and TCRdb's table has in-frame clones only and misses some. The sample is made up of more than 35,000 clones, none counted only once. The sequenced sample was PBMCs. Receptors originate from a man aged 50-59 years in good health, CMV-negative, and a related stem cell transplant donor.

This clone occurred many times. This chain links TRBV7-9 with TRBJ2-1; unclear D gene. V was cut by 1 base and J by 0 bases, with 4 bases left in between. The CDR3 has 14 amino acids. In germline, CDR1 is SEHNR, CDR2 FQNEAQ (reference sequence). This chain's CDR3 is CASSLVSSYNEQFF. The CDR3 bases are TGTGCCAGCAGCTTAGTTAGCTCCTACAATGAGCAGTTCTTC.

This clone has at least ten counts. The V gene is TRBV10-2, the J gene TRBJ2-4; the D gene is possibly TRBD2 (5 bases). CDR3 length: 12 amino acids. The ends were cut back, 2 bases at V and 6 bases at J, with 5 bases in the middle. Germline V CDR1 and CDR2: WSHSY, SAAADI. CDR3 sequence reads: CASSESGNIQYF. The CDR3 DNA reads as TGCGCCAGCAGTGAGAGCGGAAACATTCAGTACTTC.